One and the same sample provided the 14 T cell receptor beta chains below, sequenced in a study of cytotoxic CD8 clonotypes in ibrutinib-treated CLL. Some clones are missing from TCRdb's copy, which holds only in-frame ones; the method was immunoSEQ multiplex PCR. The sample holds 140,000 to 150,000 clones, more than 75% seen once. The specimen comprised PBMCs, sampled after 24 months of ibrutinib treatment. These TCRs come from a human donor with chronic lymphocytic leukemia.

This clone was detected only once. The gene calls are TRBV5-1 and TRBJ2-7; D possibly matches TRBD1 or TRBD2 (5 bases each). V was trimmed by 5 bases and J by 3 bases, leaving 15 bases between them. Germline V gene lookup returns CDR1 SGHRS and CDR2 YFSETQ. The CDR3 is 14 amino acids. CDR3 region: CASSPPGLIYEQYF. The CDR3 DNA is TGCGCCAGCAGTCCCCCGGGGCTAATCTACGAGCAGTACTTC.

The V call is TRBV5-1, the J call TRBJ1-2; TRBD1 agrees at 12 bases. Germline values: CDR1 SGHRS, CDR2 YFSETQ. V was clipped by 0 bases and J by 7 bases; unmatched bases: 1. The CDR3 extends over 14 amino acids. CDR3 loop: CASSLVGQGAGYTF. CDR3 coding DNA: TGCGCCAGCAGCTTGGTGGGACAGGGGGCTGGCTACACCTTC.

The chain combines TRBV4-3 with TRBJ2-3; unclear D gene. This CDR3 is 13 amino acids long. The ends were cut back, 1 base at V and 4 bases at J, with 6 bases in the middle. Germline V gene lookup returns CDR1 LGHNA and CDR2 YSLEER. In nucleotides, the CDR3 is TGCGCCAGCAGCCAAGGGAGCGCAGATACGCAGTATTTT. The encoded protein is CASSQGSADTQYF.

The chain is built from TRBV7-9 and TRBJ1-4; D may be TRBD1 (5 bases). The CDR3 is 16 residues long. Germline loops: CDR1 SEHNR, CDR2 FQNEAQ (reference sequence). V was trimmed by 5 bases and J by 4 bases, leaving 17 bases between them. CDR3 sequence: CASSESSGGVNEKLFF. CDR3 DNA: TGTGCCAGCAGCGAGTCCTCGGGAGGGGTTAATGAAAAACTGTTTTTT. Supplemented by reference TRBV7-9 and TRBJ1-4, the full variable domain reads DTGVSQNPRHKITKRGQNVTFRCDPISEHNRLYWYRQTLGQGPEFLTYFQNEAQLEKSRLLSDRFSAERPKGSFSTLEIQRTEQGDSAMYLCASSESSGGVNEKLFFGSGTQLSVL.

The chain couples TRBV19 to TRBJ2-7; 7 nucleotides agree with TRBD1. Germline lookup yields CDR1 LNHDA and CDR2 SQIVND (reference sequence). V trimming: 6 bases; J trimming: 7 bases; junction bases outside the gene matches: 12. The CDR3 runs to 14 residues. CDR3 protein: CASSLGQERSEQYF. The DNA for the CDR3 is TGTGCCAGTAGCCTCGGACAGGAACGGTCGGAGCAGTACTTC.

The genes are TRBV7-8 and TRBJ2-5; no clear D gene. V lost 0 bases and J 5 bases, leaving 13 bases between the germline ends. This CDR3 spans 15 amino acids. Germline V gene data show CDR1 as SGHVS and CDR2 as FQNEAQ. CDR3 loop: CASSLARLSPETQYF. CDR3 bases: TGTGCCAGCAGCTTAGCCCGACTGTCGCCGGAGACCCAGTACTTC.

This clone was recorded a few times. The chain couples TRBV11-2 to TRBJ1-2, with D possibly being TRBD1 (6 bases). CDR1 is SGHAT, CDR2 FQNNGV, per germline. The germline V and J ends were trimmed by 3 bases and 6 bases, with 11 bases remaining between them. This CDR3 is 13 amino acids long. The CDR3 spells CASSLGAENGYTF. The CDR3 DNA reads as TGTGCCAGCAGCTTGGGGGCGGAAAATGGCTACACCTTC.

The V call is TRBV9, the J call TRBJ1-1; D uncertain. The CDR3 has 13 amino acids. The germline V gene has CDR1 SGDLS and CDR2 YYNGEE. V shed 7 bases and J shed 0 bases, with 10 bases lying between them. The CDR3 region is CASSRAVNTEAFF. The CDR3 DNA is TGTGCCAGCTCCCGGGCGGTGAACACTGAAGCTTTCTTT.

The chain combines TRBV7-3 with TRBJ1-1, with 8 nucleotides matching TRBD1. The junction had 2 bases not matched to a gene; V was cut back by 5 bases and J by 0 bases. The CDR3 is made up of 14 amino acids. Germline values: CDR1 SGHTA, CDR2 FQGTGA. The CDR3 reads CASSRQGLNTEAFF. For the CDR3, the DNA is TGTGCCAGCAGCCGACAGGGGTTGAACACTGAAGCTTTCTTT. Variable domain in full (rest from reference TRBV7-3 and TRBJ1-1): GAGVSQTPSNKVTEKGKYVELRCDPISGHTALYWYRQSLGQGPEFLIYFQGTGAADDSGLPNDRFFAVRPEGSVSTLKIQRTERGDSAVYLCASSRQGLNTEAFFGQGTRLTVV.

V gene TRBV4-3 combines with J gene TRBJ2-2; 11 bases match TRBD2. V gave up 1 base and J gave up 3 bases; unmatched junction bases: 7. Germline CDR1 reads LGHNA; CDR2 reads YSLEER. The CDR3 runs 18 residues. The CDR3 DNA reads TGCGCCAGCAGCCAAGCCCCGGGACTAGCGGACTACACCGGGGAGCTGTTTTTT. This sequence encodes CASSQAPGLADYTGELFF.

The CDR3 region is CASSLWQQGTPGTDTQYF. CDR3 nucleotide sequence: TGTGCCAGCAGTTTATGGCAACAAGGGACCCCAGGGACGGATACGCAGTATTTT. The chain recombines TRBV28 with TRBJ2-3, with D perhaps being TRBD1 or TRBD2 (5 bases each). Germline CDR1 is MDHEN and CDR2 is SYDVKM. The CDR3 loop spans 18 amino acids. The V end lost 0 bases, the J end lost 6 bases, and 22 bases lay between the germline ends.

J is TRBJ1-3 and V is TRBV5-1; D is perhaps TRBD1 (5 bases). Germline CDR1 and CDR2: SGHRS and YFSETQ. This CDR3 has 13 residues. V was pared by 2 bases and J by 8 bases, with 11 bases between. The CDR3 coding sequence is TGCGCCAGCAGCTTCGGGCAGGGCGACACCATATATTTT. As protein: CASSFGQGDTIYF. Together with reference TRBV5-1 and TRBJ1-3, the CDR3 gives the full variable domain: KAGVTQTPRYLIKTRGQQVTLSCSPISGHRSVSWYQQTPGQGLQFLFEYFSETQRNKGNFPGRFSGRQFSNSRSEMNVSTLELGDSALYLCASSFGQGDTIYFGEGSWLTVV.

CDR3 coding DNA: TGTGCCAGCAGTTTATCCCTCTTTACGAACACCGGGGAGCTGTTTTTT. It is translated as CASSLSLFTNTGELFF. The V and J genes are TRBV6-5 and TRBJ2-2; D not certain. Trimming stripped 4 bases from V and 0 bases from J, with 12 bases between. This CDR3 contains 16 residues. The V gene's germline CDR1 is MNHEY and CDR2 SVGAGI.

This clone showed up just once. V and J are TRBV2 and TRBJ2-3, with a weak D call TRBD2 (5 bases). Trimming pared 1 base from V and 4 bases from J, leaving 18 bases between. The CDR3 length is 17 residues. The germline CDR1 and CDR2 sequences are SNHLY and FYNNEI. The CDR3 here is CASSEVASRLGPDTQYF. CDR3 bases: TGTGCCAGCAGTGAAGTGGCTAGCCGATTAGGGCCAGATACGCAGTATTTT.